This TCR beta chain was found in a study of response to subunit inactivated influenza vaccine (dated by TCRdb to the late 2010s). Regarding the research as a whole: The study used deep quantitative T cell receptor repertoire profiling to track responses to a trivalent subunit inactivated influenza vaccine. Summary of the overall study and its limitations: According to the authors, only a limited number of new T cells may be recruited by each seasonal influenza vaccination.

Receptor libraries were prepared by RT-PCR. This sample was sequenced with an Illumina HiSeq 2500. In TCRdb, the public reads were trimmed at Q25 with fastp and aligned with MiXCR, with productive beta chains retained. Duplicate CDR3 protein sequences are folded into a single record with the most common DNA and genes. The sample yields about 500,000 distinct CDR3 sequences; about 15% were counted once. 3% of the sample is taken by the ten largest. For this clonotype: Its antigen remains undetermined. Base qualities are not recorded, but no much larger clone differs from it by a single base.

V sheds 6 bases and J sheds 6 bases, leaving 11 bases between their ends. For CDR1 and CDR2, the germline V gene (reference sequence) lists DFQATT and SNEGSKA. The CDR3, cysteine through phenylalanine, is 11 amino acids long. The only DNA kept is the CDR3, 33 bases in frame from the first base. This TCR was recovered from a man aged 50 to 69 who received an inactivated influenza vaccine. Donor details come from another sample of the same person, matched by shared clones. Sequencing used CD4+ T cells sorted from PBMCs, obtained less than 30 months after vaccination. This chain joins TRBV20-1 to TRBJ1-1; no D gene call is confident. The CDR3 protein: CSAPSPSEAFF. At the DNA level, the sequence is TGCAGTGCCCCGTCCCCCTCTGAAGCTTTCTTT.